The 27 T cell receptor beta chains reported below all come from one sample, sequenced in a study of radiotherapy plus CTLA-4 blockade in lung cancer (dated by TCRdb to 2016 to 2019). The library was prepared using the immunoSEQ multiplex PCR assay. TCRdb retrieved this table from immuneACCESS and kept in-frame rearrangements only. Not all clones are present; in checked studies, unresolved V genes account for under half, and no reason is known for the remainder. Within this sample are about 25,000 clones, with approximately 70% of them counted one time only. The top ten clones comprise roughly 3.5% of the sample. This specimen consisted of peripheral blood, obtained from a patient treated with radiotherapy plus ipilimumab. The source is a human donor with non-small cell lung cancer who had stable disease on radiotherapy plus ipilimumab.

This rearrangement joins TRBV6-5 to TRBJ1-5, with D tentatively TRBD1 (6 bases). CDR1 is MNHEY and CDR2 is SVGAGI in the germline V gene. This CDR3 region has 9 residues. The CDR3 sequence: CRGGQPQHF. The CDR3 region has the DNA TGTCGGGGGGGCCAGCCCCAGCATTTT.

The chain employs TRBV5-5 and TRBJ2-7, with 8 bases matching TRBD1. Trimming cost V 4 bases and J 4 bases; bases outside gene matches: 13. This CDR3 has 16 residues. CDR1 and CDR2 (germline): SGHKS, YYEKEE (reference sequence). The CDR3 nucleotides are TGTGCCAGCAGCGCTAGAGGTCGACAGGGGATGTACGAGCAGTACTTC. It encodes CASSARGRQGMYEQYF.

The V call is TRBV27, the J call TRBJ2-7; 11 positions match TRBD1. The length of the CDR3 is 14 residues. CDR1 is MNHEY and CDR2 is SMNVEV in the germline V gene (reference sequence). J lost 5 bases, V lost 6 bases, and 6 bases had no gene match. In DNA, the CDR3 is TGTGCCAGCAGGAGGGACAGGGGGTCTAACGAGCAGTACTTC. This encodes CASRRDRGSNEQYF.

The V gene is TRBV7-9, the J gene TRBJ1-2; the match to TRBD1 covers 9 bases. CDR3 size: 19 residues. Germline assignment: CDR1 SEHNR and CDR2 FQNEAQ (reference sequence). J was trimmed by 5 bases and V by 7 bases; bases with no gene match: 23. This CDR3 is CASTSGQGRQHQPNYGYTF. CDR3 in DNA: TGTGCCAGCACCTCGGGACAGGGACGTCAGCACCAACCCAATTATGGCTACACCTTC.

Of note for this clone: Germline and junction disagree at one end, which may indicate a read error. V is TRBV18 and J is TRBJ2-1, with D perhaps TRBD1 or TRBD2 (6 bases each). Germline V gene data show CDR1 as KGHSH and CDR2 as LQKENI. This CDR3 region has 11 residues. DNA for the CDR3: TGTGCCAGCTCCCAAGGGGGACTCCCGCTCTTC. This translates into CASSQGGLPLF.

The CDR3 DNA sequence: TGCGCCAGCAGCGAGGGCGATCGCAACGGCTACGAGCAGTACTTC. This translates into CASSEGDRNGYEQYF. The chain couples TRBV5-1 to TRBJ2-7; a weak D match, TRBD2 (5 bases). Per the germline V gene, CDR1 is SGHRS and CDR2 is YFSETQ. V was cut by 4 bases and J by 3 bases, with 17 bases left in between. This CDR3 region has 15 residues.

The gene calls are TRBV10-3 and TRBJ1-4, with TRBD1 as a possible D gene (5 bases). Germline lookup yields CDR1 ENHRY and CDR2 SYGVKD. The V and J ends lost 6 bases and 2 bases respectively, with 10 bases between them. The CDR3 extends over 14 amino acids. CDR3 DNA: TGTGCCATCAGCAGAGACAGTACTAATGAAAAACTGTTTTTT. Its protein product is CAISRDSTNEKLFF.

The V and J genes are TRBV6-6 and TRBJ1-4, with D maybe TRBD1 (5 bases). CDR3 size: 14 residues. V was shortened by 2 bases and J by 11 bases, with 15 bases between the two germline ends. Germline V gene sequence: CDR1 MNHNY, CDR2 SVGAGI (reference sequence). CDR3 amino acids: CASSYRDAARKLFF. CDR3 DNA: TGTGCCAGCAGTTACCGGGACGCCGCCCGGAAACTGTTTTTT.

V gene TRBV25-1 combines with J gene TRBJ2-1; perhaps TRBD2 as D (6 bases). Germline lookup yields CDR1 MGHDK and CDR2 SYGVNS. V lost 1 base, J lost 4 bases, and 14 bases lay in between. This CDR3 spans 16 amino acids. CDR3 sequence reads: CASSESVGRSYNEQFF. The CDR3 DNA follows: TGTGCCAGCAGTGAATCTGTCGGGAGATCTTACAATGAGCAGTTCTTC.

The chain carries TRBV4-3 and TRBJ2-5; possibly TRBD2 for D (5 bases). Germline V gives CDR1 LGHNA, CDR2 YSLEER. V shed 0 bases and J shed 5 bases, with 13 bases lying between them. The CDR3 covers 15 residues. CDR3 DNA sequence: TGCGCCAGCAGCCAAGAATCATCGGGGATGGAGACCCAGTACTTC. Residues: CASSQESSGMETQYF.

The chain links TRBV5-1 to TRBJ1-1, with D maybe TRBD1 (5 bases). Looked up from germline, CDR1 is SGHRS and CDR2 is YFSETQ. The CDR3 length is 14 residues. V lost 0 bases and J 3 bases, leaving 9 bases between the germline ends. The CDR3 DNA reads TGCGCCAGCAGCTTGGCCGGGGGAGACACTGAAGCTTTCTTT. It encodes CASSLAGGDTEAFF.

The chain uses TRBV6-5 and TRBJ2-1; 7 bases map to TRBD2. From germline, CDR1 is MNHEY and CDR2 SVGAGI. The CDR3 runs 11 residues. Unmatched junction bases numbered 0, after V lost 4 bases and J lost 9 bases. The CDR3 protein is CASSSSGEQFF. CDR3 nucleotide sequence: TGTGCCAGCAGTTCTAGCGGTGAGCAGTTCTTC.

The chain is built from TRBV6-5 and TRBJ2-7, with a tentative D call TRBD1 (6 bases). Germline CDR1 reads MNHEY; CDR2 reads SVGAGI. The germline V and J ends were trimmed by 2 bases and 5 bases, with 10 bases remaining between them. This CDR3 has 13 amino acids. CDR3 region: CASSYRGTNEQYF. CDR3 nucleotides: TGTGCCAGCAGTTACAGGGGGACAAACGAGCAGTACTTC.

The chain is built from TRBV5-1 and TRBJ2-1, with D possibly matching TRBD1 (6 bases). The CDR3 sequence is 15 residues long. V was trimmed by 2 bases and J by 0 bases, leaving 9 bases between them. Germline V gene data show CDR1 as SGHRS and CDR2 as YFSETQ. CDR3 nucleotide sequence: TGCGCCAGCAGCTTTGACAGGAGCTCCTACAATGAGCAGTTCTTC. It encodes CASSFDRSSYNEQFF.

This rearrangement joins TRBV10-3 to TRBJ2-7, with D perhaps matching TRBD1 (6 bases). Germline CDR1 is ENHRY and CDR2 is SYGVKD. The CDR3 is 14 amino acids. Trimming removed 6 bases from V and 1 base from J, with 13 bases in between. CDR3: CAIRETGDSYEQYF. The CDR3 DNA is TGTGCCATCAGAGAGACAGGTGATTCCTACGAGCAGTACTTC.

This clone was counted only a few times. The V gene is TRBV6-1, the J gene TRBJ2-7, with 8 nucleotides matching TRBD2. Trimming took 6 bases from V and 3 from J; bases not matched to a gene: 7. CDR3 length: 14 residues. Germline V gene data show CDR1 as MNHNS and CDR2 as SASEGT. The CDR3: CASRPRGTSYEQYF. The CDR3, as DNA: TGTGCCAGCAGACCGAGGGGGACTAGCTACGAGCAGTACTTC.

This clone turned up a few times. The chain uses TRBV6-6 and TRBJ1-2, with D possibly being TRBD1 (5 bases). V was trimmed by 6 bases and J by 1 base, leaving 18 bases between them. Germline CDR1 and CDR2: MNHNY and SVGAGI (reference sequence). The CDR3 runs to 16 residues. The CDR3 DNA follows: TGTGCCAGCAGATACCTAGCCGGGACTCTTAACTATGGCTACACCTTC. This encodes CASRYLAGTLNYGYTF.

The chain couples TRBV27 to TRBJ2-7, with D perhaps TRBD2 (6 bases). CDR1 is MNHEY and CDR2 is SMNVEV in the germline V gene (reference sequence). V was pared by 2 bases and J by 2 bases, with 13 bases between. The CDR3 is made up of 15 amino acids. CDR3 sequence reads: CASSLAGPTPYEQYF. The CDR3 DNA is TGTGCCAGCAGTTTAGCGGGACCCACACCCTACGAGCAGTACTTC.

The chain joins TRBV14 to TRBJ2-3; no definite D call. CDR1 and CDR2 (germline): SGHDN, FVKESK. V was cut by 7 bases and J by 2 bases, with 25 bases left in between. The CDR3 runs 18 residues. CDR3 bases: TGTGCCAGCATGCTTTATAGCAAGTCCCACAATTCCACAGATACGCAGTATTTT. It codes for CASMLYSKSHNSTDTQYF.

Comment on this clone: Relative to the germline gene, one junction end is altered; a read error may explain this. The chain couples TRBV19 to TRBJ2-1; the match to TRBD2 covers 9 bases. The CDR3 contains 15 residues. The germline gives CDR1 LNHDA, CDR2 SQIVND (reference sequence). CDR3 in DNA: TGTGCCTGTAGTACGGCAGCGGGAGGTGTGGGTGAGCAGTTCTTC. Its translation: CACSTAAGGVGEQFF.

The rearrangement joins TRBV5-4 to TRBJ2-5, with a weak D call TRBD1 (5 bases). The germline V gene has CDR1 SGHNT and CDR2 YYREEE (reference sequence). Trimming left V 0 bases short and J 6 bases short, with 9 bases between. The CDR3 sequence is 13 residues long. The CDR3 coding sequence is TGTGCCAGCAGCTTGGAGCAGGGCAAGACCCAGTACTTC. It yields the protein CASSLEQGKTQYF. The variable domain in full, with the rest retrieved from reference TRBV5-4 and TRBJ2-5, is ETGVTQSPTHLIKTRGQQVTLRCSSQSGHNTVSWYQQALGQGPQFIFQYYREEENGRGNFPPRFSGLQFPNYSSELNVNALELDDSALYLCASSLEQGKTQYFGPGTRLLVL.

The rearrangement links TRBV7-6 to TRBJ2-5, with D possibly TRBD2 on 6 matching bases. V was trimmed by 5 bases and J by 5 bases, leaving 21 bases between them. Germline V gene sequence: CDR1 SGHVS, CDR2 FNYEAQ. This CDR3 has 16 amino acids. The CDR3 coding sequence is TGTGCCAGCAGCACCCGAACCGGGGCGGGGCTCGAGACCCAGTACTTC. Its translation: CASSTRTGAGLETQYF. Together with reference TRBV7-6 and TRBJ2-5, the CDR3 gives the full variable domain: GAGVSQSPRYKVTKRGQDVALRCDPISGHVSLYWYRQALGQGPEFLTYFNYEAQQDKSGLPNDRFSAERPEGSISTLTIQRTEQRDSAMYRCASSTRTGAGLETQYFGPGTRLLVL.

This rearrangement joins TRBV5-5 to TRBJ2-3; 8 bases align to TRBD2. Germline loops: CDR1 SGHKS, CDR2 YYEKEE (reference sequence). This CDR3 has 14 residues. J lost 3 bases, V lost 6 bases, and 6 bases had no gene match. The CDR3 bases are TGTGCCAGCAACCGGGGGACTAGTACAGATACGCAGTATTTT. Protein sequence: CASNRGTSTDTQYF.

This rearrangement joins TRBV25-1 to TRBJ2-2; no clear D gene. CDR1 is MGHDK and CDR2 is SYGVNS in the germline V gene. The V and J ends lost 7 bases and 4 bases respectively, with 19 bases between them. This CDR3 is 16 amino acids long. The CDR3 DNA reads TGTGCCAGCACCAGGACCTCCGGGCCGGGCACCGGGGAGCTGTTTTTT. The encoded protein is CASTRTSGPGTGELFF.

The chain recombines TRBV18 with TRBJ1-4, with D unresolved. Trimming stripped 3 bases from V and 5 bases from J, with 13 bases between. CDR1 is KGHSH, CDR2 LQKENI, per germline. The CDR3 covers 15 residues. The CDR3 loop reads CASSPDHMVNEKLFF. The CDR3, as DNA: TGTGCCAGCTCACCCGACCATATGGTCAATGAAAAACTGTTTTTT. Based on the CDR3 plus reference TRBV18 and TRBJ1-4, the full variable domain is NAGVMQNPRHLVRRRGQEARLRCSPMKGHSHVYWYRQLPEEGLKFMVYLQKENIIDESGMPKERFSAEFPKEGPSILRIQQVVRGDSAAYFCASSPDHMVNEKLFFGSGTQLSVL.

The genes are TRBV5-6 and TRBJ2-1; possibly TRBD2 for D (6 bases). CDR3 length: 13 residues. Germline CDR1 reads SGHDT; CDR2 reads YYEEEE. With 5 bases removed from V and 10 bases from J, the gap between germline ends came to 16 bases. The CDR3 region is CASSPNSGVEQFF. DNA for the CDR3: TGTGCCAGCAGTCCCAACTCGGGGGTAGAGCAGTTCTTC. The complete variable domain, with remaining parts taken from reference TRBV5-6 and TRBJ2-1, reads DAGVTQSPTHLIKTRGQQVTLRCSPKSGHDTVSWYQQALGQGPQFIFQYYEEEERQRGNFPDRFSGHQFPNYSSELNVNALLLGDSALYLCASSPNSGVEQFFGPGTRLTVL.

CDR3 protein: CASSQDRGGGYTF. The CDR3 nucleotides read TGCGCCAGCAGCCAAGATCGGGGGGGCGGCTACACCTTC. The chain joins TRBV4-3 to TRBJ1-2; tentative D call: TRBD1 (6 bases). The CDR3 is 13 residues long. Deletions cut 0 bases from V and 8 bases from J, with 10 bases between. Germline V gene data show CDR1 as LGHNA and CDR2 as YSLEER.